Following are 32 T cell receptor beta chains from one sample sequenced in a study of CXCR3-negative and CXCR3-positive naive CD8 T cells. UMI-labeled TRB cDNA libraries were prepared by 5' RACE. TCRdb reanalyzed the 5' RACE reads, giving one entry per CDR3 protein sequence and no DNA. This table holds 43,000 or so distinct CDR3 sequences. What was sequenced was naive CXCR3- CD8+ T cells from blood. Noted subset: CD45RO-CCR7+CD27+CD95- naive CD8+ T cells lacking CXCR3 (TNR3-). The receptors were sampled from a human donor in good health. Some clones in this sample may be carry-over from other donors' samples.

This chain joins TRBV7-2 and TRBJ2-7; the TCRdb call, TRBD1, lacks DNA for checking. The CDR3 has 14 amino acids. Looked up from germline, CDR1 is SGHTA and CDR2 is FQGNSA. The CDR3 here is CASSSWDTSYEQYF. The whole variable domain, remainder taken from reference TRBV7-2 and TRBJ2-7, is GAGVSQSPSNKVTEKGKDVELRCDPISGHTALYWYRQSLGQGLEFLIYFQGNSAPDKSGLPSDRFSAERTGGSVSTLTIQRTQQEDSAVYLCASSSWDTSYEQYFGPGTRLTVT.

The V call is TRBV29-1, the J call TRBJ2-1; TCRdb names TRBD2, which stays unverified in the absence of DNA. The CDR3 sequence is 14 residues long. The germline CDR1 and CDR2 sequences are SQVTM and ANQGSEA. CDR3 loop: CSVGPTAYDNEQFF.

The chain employs TRBV6-2 or TRBV6-3 and TRBJ2-3. CDR3 length: 11 residues. CDR1 is MNHEY and CDR2 is SVGEGT in the germline V gene. CDR3 residues: CASSYGDTQYF.

The CDR3 loop reads CASSQDHDTAQPQHF. The chain uses TRBV4-3 and TRBJ1-5. Germline V gene lookup returns CDR1 LGHNA and CDR2 YSLEER. The CDR3 has 15 residues.

The chain recombines TRBV7-9 with TRBJ2-1; TCRdb indicates TRBD2, and absent DNA this call remains unverified. Germline V gene data show CDR1 as SEHNR and CDR2 as FQNEAQ (reference sequence). The CDR3 has 15 amino acids. The CDR3 protein is CASSLSSGRATWQFF.

J is TRBJ1-1 and V is TRBV7-9; as DNA is missing, the TRBD1 call by TCRdb cannot be tested. The germline gives CDR1 SEHNR, CDR2 FQNEAQ (reference sequence). The CDR3 totals 15 residues. CDR3 sequence: CASSLGTGKNTEAFF. The full variable domain, with the rest looked up from reference TRBV7-9 and TRBJ1-1, is DTGVSQNPRHKITKRGQNVTFRCDPISEHNRLYWYRQTLGQGPEFLTYFQNEAQLEKSRLLSDRFSAERPKGSFSTLEIQRTEQGDSAMYLCASSLGTGKNTEAFFGQGTRLTVV.

J is TRBJ2-2 and V is TRBV29-1. Germline V gene lookup returns CDR1 SQVTM and CDR2 ANQGSEA. The length of the CDR3 is 12 residues. CDR3 amino acids: CSVVQATGELFF.

The rearrangement links TRBV29-1 to TRBJ2-2; lacking DNA, the TRBD2 call made by TCRdb goes unchecked. CDR3 length equals 12 residues. Germline loops: CDR1 SQVTM, CDR2 ANQGSEA. The CDR3 region is CSVERGSGELFF.

The chain recombines TRBV29-1 with TRBJ2-2; TCRdb gives TRBD1 as the D gene, but with no DNA this cannot be confirmed. The CDR3 has 13 residues. The germline gives CDR1 SQVTM, CDR2 ANQGSEA. CDR3 amino acids: CSVESDRAGELFF.

This chain links TRBV12-2 with TRBJ1-1. TRBV12-2 is designated a pseudogene. The CDR3 is 13 amino acids. The CDR3: CASRDQVNTEAFF.

This chain joins TRBV19 and TRBJ1-1. Germline loops: CDR1 LNHDA, CDR2 SQIVND (reference sequence). The CDR3 loop spans 13 amino acids. The CDR3 here is CASSIQLNTEAFF.

The chain couples TRBV12-3 or TRBV12-4 to TRBJ1-1; TCRdb selects TRBD1, and the lack of DNA leaves this call unchecked. The CDR3 totals 15 residues. The CDR3 loop is CASSYSGAVNTEAFF.

This rearrangement joins TRBV29-1 to TRBJ2-2; TCRdb returns TRBD2, unconfirmable since there is no DNA. This CDR3 has 11 residues. The V gene's germline CDR1 is SQVTM and CDR2 ANQGSEA. The CDR3: CSVVEVGELFF.

The chain recombines TRBV6-2 or TRBV6-3 with TRBJ2-7; TCRdb outputs TRBD2, but without DNA this stays unchecked. The V gene's germline CDR1 is MNHEY and CDR2 SVGEGT. CDR3 length: 13 residues. The CDR3 reads CASSYRDYDEQYF.

The chain recombines TRBV3-1 with TRBJ2-1; checking the TCRdb D call of TRBD2 is not possible without DNA. The V gene's germline CDR1 is LGHDT and CDR2 YNNKEL (reference sequence). CDR3 length equals 15 residues. CDR3 loop: CASSQVAGGHNEQFF.

This chain uses TRBV21-1 with TRBJ1-2; checking the TCRdb D call of TRBD1 is not possible without DNA. TRBV21-1 is tagged as a pseudogene. The CDR3 has 12 residues. CDR3 loop: CAKAQGTYGYTF.

This sequence joins TRBV6-6 and TRBJ2-1; TCRdb's assignment of TRBD2 cannot be checked, as there is no DNA. The CDR3 consists of 15 residues. From germline, CDR1 is MNHNY and CDR2 SVGAGI (reference sequence). The CDR3 region is CVSSYIAGGNNEQFF.

The chain carries TRBV7-2 and TRBJ2-1; TCRdb's assignment of TRBD2 cannot be checked, as there is no DNA. The CDR3 extends over 14 amino acids. Germline CDR1 is SGHTA and CDR2 is FQGNSA. The CDR3 region is CASSSWASGNEQFF.

The V and J genes are TRBV12-3 or TRBV12-4 and TRBJ2-7; the D call of TRBD1 rests on TCRdb alone, since no DNA is present to check it. This CDR3 region has 15 residues. The CDR3: CASSSGTGDPYEQYF.

This chain links TRBV9 with TRBJ2-1; checking the TCRdb D call of TRBD2 is not possible without DNA. CDR1 is SGDLS and CDR2 is YYNGEE in the germline V gene. The CDR3 is made up of 17 amino acids. CDR3 loop: CASSQAVVAGGRNEQFF. Full variable domain (outside the CDR3, taken from reference TRBV9 and TRBJ2-1): DSGVTQTPKHLITATGQRVTLRCSPRSGDLSVYWYQQSLDQGLQFLIQYYNGEERAKGNILERFSAQQFPDLHSELNLSSLELGDSALYFCASSQAVVAGGRNEQFFGPGTRLTVL.

The chain is built from TRBV7-9 and TRBJ1-2; TCRdb picks TRBD1, but there is no DNA to check that call. Per germline, CDR1 SEHNR and CDR2 FQNEAQ (reference sequence). This CDR3 is built from 14 residues. CDR3 in amino acids: CASSLPRPVGGYTF.

The V and J genes are TRBV2 and TRBJ2-1; the D call from TCRdb, TRBD1, cannot be confirmed without DNA. Germline V lookup: CDR1 SNHLY, CDR2 FYNNEI. The CDR3 totals 14 residues. The CDR3 loop is CASSPSYDSNEQFF.

This chain connects TRBV6-5 to TRBJ2-2. CDR1 is MNHEY, CDR2 SVGAGI, per germline. The CDR3 covers 14 residues. The CDR3 here is CASTWGGNTGELFF.

The V and J genes are TRBV20-1 and TRBJ1-2. This CDR3 comprises 12 residues. Looked up from germline, CDR1 is DFQATT and CDR2 is SNEGSKA (reference sequence). The CDR3 reads CSAEAAYYGYTF.

J is TRBJ1-1 and V is TRBV19; TCRdb's assignment of TRBD1 cannot be checked, as there is no DNA. From germline, CDR1 is LNHDA and CDR2 SQIVND (reference sequence). There are 13 residues in the CDR3. The CDR3 loop is CAISNWDGGEAFF.

The CDR3 loop reads CASSQSIIRQGSTKPQHF. The rearrangement uses TRBV23-1 and TRBJ1-5; checking the TCRdb D call of TRBD1 is not possible without DNA. TRBV23-1 is designated an ORF whose function remains uncertain. The CDR3 is 18 residues long.

CDR3 in amino acids: CASSSDLYSNQPQHF. The V call is TRBV4-3, the J call TRBJ1-5. The germline V gene encodes CDR1 LGHNA and CDR2 YSLEER. The CDR3 consists of 15 residues.

The chain couples TRBV4-1 to TRBJ1-2. The CDR3 has 14 residues. The germline CDR1 and CDR2 sequences are MGHRA and YSYEKL. The chain's CDR3 is CASSPPYQDLGYTF.

This chain joins TRBV13 and TRBJ1-1. This CDR3 is 16 amino acids long. CDR1 is PRHDT, CDR2 FYEKMQ, per germline (reference sequence). The CDR3 sequence: CASSLGSAGRGTEAFF.

The chain links TRBV28 to TRBJ2-7. Germline lookup yields CDR1 MDHEN and CDR2 SYDVKM. This CDR3 region has 12 residues. Here the CDR3 reads CAIAGSSYEQYF.

The chain employs TRBV10-3 and TRBJ2-1; TCRdb outputs TRBD1, but without DNA this stays unchecked. In germline, CDR1 is ENHRY, CDR2 SYGVKD. This CDR3 has 17 residues. The CDR3 is CAISDQRGQSSYNEQFF.

The chain carries TRBV12-3 or TRBV12-4 and TRBJ2-1; checking the TCRdb D call of TRBD1 is not possible without DNA. This CDR3 spans 14 amino acids. The CDR3 spells CASRGTVQDNEQFF.